This T cell receptor beta chain was profiled in a study of blood T cell repertoires in COVID-19. Study-wide background: Whether acute or convalescent, the COVID-19 samples came from the United States, Italy and Spain. Nucleic acid was either cDNA or gDNA, and it came from T cells, B-cell-depleted T cells, or PBMCs.

Only in-frame clones appear in the TCRdb table, and some are missing; sequencing was by immunoSEQ multiplex PCR. This table has 140,000 to 150,000 clones, roughly 81% appearing once. The germline gives CDR1 SGHTA, CDR2 FQGTGA. The CDR3 has 15 amino acids. V shed 3 bases and J 3 bases; nucleotides not matched to a gene: 3. The source material was peripheral blood. This sequence was found in a human donor with acute or convalescent COVID-19. The donor label of this sample is uncertain. This chain links TRBV7-3 with TRBJ2-5, with 11 bases fitting TRBD2. CDR3 sequence (DNA): TGTGCCAGCAGCTTCGGACTAGCGGGCAAAGAGACCCAGTACTTC. It codes for CASSFGLAGKETQYF.